This T cell receptor beta chain was observed in a study of blood T cell repertoires in COVID-19. Deletions cut 4 bases from V and 2 bases from J, with 11 bases between. The germline V gene encodes CDR1 MNHEY and CDR2 SVGEGT. The CDR3 is 14 amino acids. Clones were read by immunoSEQ multiplex PCR, and TCRdb kept only the in-frame ones, dropping some. The sample has 150,000 or so clones, approximately 84% seen once. The TCR comes from a woman of 80 years or more with acute or convalescent COVID-19. The sequenced sample was peripheral blood. The chain employs TRBV6-2 or TRBV6-3 and TRBJ1-1; a possible D gene is TRBD1 (5 bases). CDR3 DNA: TGTGCCAGCAGTTTCGGCAGGGCCAACACTGAAGCTTTCTTT. This translates into CASSFGRANTEAFF.